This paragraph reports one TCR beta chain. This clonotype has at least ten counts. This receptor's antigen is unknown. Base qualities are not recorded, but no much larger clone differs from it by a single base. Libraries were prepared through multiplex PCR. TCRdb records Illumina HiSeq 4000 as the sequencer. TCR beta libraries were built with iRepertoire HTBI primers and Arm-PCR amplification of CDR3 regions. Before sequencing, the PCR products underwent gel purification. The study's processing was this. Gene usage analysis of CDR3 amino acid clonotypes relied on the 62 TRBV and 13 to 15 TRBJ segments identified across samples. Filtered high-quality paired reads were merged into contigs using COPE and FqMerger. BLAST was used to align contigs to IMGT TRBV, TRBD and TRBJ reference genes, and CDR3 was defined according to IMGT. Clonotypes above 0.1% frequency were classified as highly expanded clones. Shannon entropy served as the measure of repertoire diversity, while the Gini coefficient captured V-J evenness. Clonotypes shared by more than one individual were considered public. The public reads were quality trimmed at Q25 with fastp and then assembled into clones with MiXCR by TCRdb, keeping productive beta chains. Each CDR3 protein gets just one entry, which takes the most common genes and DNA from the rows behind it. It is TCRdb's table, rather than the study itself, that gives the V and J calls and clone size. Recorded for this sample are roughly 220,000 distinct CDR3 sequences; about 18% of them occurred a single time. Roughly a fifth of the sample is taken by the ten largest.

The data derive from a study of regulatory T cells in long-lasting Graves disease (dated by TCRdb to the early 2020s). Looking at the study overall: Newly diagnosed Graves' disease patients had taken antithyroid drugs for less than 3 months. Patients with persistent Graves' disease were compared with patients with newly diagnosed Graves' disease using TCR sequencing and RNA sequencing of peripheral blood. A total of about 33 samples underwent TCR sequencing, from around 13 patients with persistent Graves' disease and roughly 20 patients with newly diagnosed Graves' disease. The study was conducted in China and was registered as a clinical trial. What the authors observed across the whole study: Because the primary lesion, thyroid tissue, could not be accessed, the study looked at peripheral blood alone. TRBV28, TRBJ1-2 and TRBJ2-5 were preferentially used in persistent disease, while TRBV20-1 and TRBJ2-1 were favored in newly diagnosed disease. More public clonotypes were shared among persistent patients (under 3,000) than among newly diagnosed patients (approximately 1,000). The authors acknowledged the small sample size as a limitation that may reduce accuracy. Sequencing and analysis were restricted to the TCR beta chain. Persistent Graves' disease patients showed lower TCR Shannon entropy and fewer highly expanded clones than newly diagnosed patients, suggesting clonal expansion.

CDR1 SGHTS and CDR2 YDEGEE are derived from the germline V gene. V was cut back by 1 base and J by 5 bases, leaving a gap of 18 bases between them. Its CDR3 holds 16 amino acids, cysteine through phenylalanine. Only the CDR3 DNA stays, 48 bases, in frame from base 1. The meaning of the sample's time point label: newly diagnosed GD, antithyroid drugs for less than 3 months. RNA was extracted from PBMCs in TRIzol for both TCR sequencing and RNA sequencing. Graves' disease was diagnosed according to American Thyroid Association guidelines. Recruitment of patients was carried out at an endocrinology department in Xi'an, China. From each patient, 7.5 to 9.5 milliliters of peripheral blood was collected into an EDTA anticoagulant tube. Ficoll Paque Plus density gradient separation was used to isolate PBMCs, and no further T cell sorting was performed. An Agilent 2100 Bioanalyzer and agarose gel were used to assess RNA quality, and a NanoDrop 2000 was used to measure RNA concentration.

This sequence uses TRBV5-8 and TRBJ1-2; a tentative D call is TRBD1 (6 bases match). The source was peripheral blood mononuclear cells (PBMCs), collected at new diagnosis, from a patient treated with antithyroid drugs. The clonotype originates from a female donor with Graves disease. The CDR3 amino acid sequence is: CASSLSVEQGRYGYTF. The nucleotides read TGTGCCAGCAGCTTGTCTGTAGAACAGGGCAGATATGGCTACACCTTC.